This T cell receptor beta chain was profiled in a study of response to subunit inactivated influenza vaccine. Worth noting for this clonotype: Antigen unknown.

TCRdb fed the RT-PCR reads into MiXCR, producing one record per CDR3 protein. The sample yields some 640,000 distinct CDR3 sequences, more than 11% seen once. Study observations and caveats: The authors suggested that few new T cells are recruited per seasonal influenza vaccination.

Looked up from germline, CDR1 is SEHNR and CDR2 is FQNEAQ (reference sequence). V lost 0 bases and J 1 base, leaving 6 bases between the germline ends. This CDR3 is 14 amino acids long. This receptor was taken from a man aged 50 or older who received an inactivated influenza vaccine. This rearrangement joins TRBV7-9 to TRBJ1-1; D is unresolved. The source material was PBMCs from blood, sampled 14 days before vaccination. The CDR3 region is CASSLAPENTEAFF. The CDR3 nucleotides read TGTGCCAGCAGCTTAGCCCCAGAGAACACTGAAGCTTTCTTT.